This record covers a single TCR beta chain. This entry comes from a study of CD8 T cells in Susac syndrome. CDR3 length: 13 amino acids. The germline V and J ends were trimmed by 5 bases and 1 base, with 8 bases remaining between them. Germline values: CDR1 SQVTM, CDR2 ANQGSEA. The authors reverse transcribed about 0.45 to 1 ug RNA with random hexamers. Via MiXCR, TCRdb re-called the immunoSEQ multiplex PCR reads, giving one row per CDR3 protein. The top ten clones hold 0.18% of a sample with fewer than 350,000 distinct CDR3 sequences, 89% of them seen once. The chain has TRBV29-1 and TRBJ2-2; D is unclear. Sequenced material: CD8+ T cells from PBMCs. The TCR originated in a human donor with multiple sclerosis. The DNA of the CDR3 is TGCAGCGTTACCCCCGGGAACACCGGGGAGCTGTTTTTT. It encodes CSVTPGNTGELFF.